Each of the 30 T cell receptor beta chains below was sequenced from the same sample in a study of blood T cell repertoires in COVID-19. Assay used: immunoSEQ multiplex PCR; TCRdb lists only in-frame clones, some missing. The sample carries roughly 200,000 clones, about nine tenths recorded once. Sample: peripheral blood. These receptors were obtained from a middle-aged man with acute or convalescent COVID-19.

The CDR3 here is CASRRDSMNTEAFF. The CDR3 DNA is TGCGCCAGCAGACGGGACAGCATGAACACTGAAGCTTTCTTT. The J gene is TRBJ1-1, the V gene TRBV4-3; 7 nucleotides match TRBD1. CDR1 is LGHNA and CDR2 is YSLEER in the germline V gene. V lost 6 bases and J lost 0; bases outside the gene matches: 4. This CDR3 is 14 amino acids long.

The chain combines TRBV19 with TRBJ1-5; 9 bases fit TRBD1. Germline trimming cut 4 bases from V and 5 bases from J; bases unmatched to any gene: 9. CDR1 and CDR2 from the germline V gene are LNHDA and SQIVND (reference sequence). CDR3 size: 16 residues. For the CDR3, the DNA is TGTGCCAGTAGTACCCAGGACAGGGGTAATCATCAGCCCCAGCATTTT. Protein: CASSTQDRGNHQPQHF.

This chain links TRBV5-6 with TRBJ2-7; 9 bases align to TRBD1. The ends lost 4 bases at V and 5 bases at J; junction bases unmatched: 10. Germline-derived CDR1 and CDR2 are SGHDT and YYEEEE. This CDR3 region has 15 residues. The CDR3 DNA reads as TGTGCCAGCAGCGGGACCGGGACAGGGCAGGACGAGCAGTACTTC. Its translation: CASSGTGTGQDEQYF.

V usage is TRBV9 and J usage is TRBJ2-3; D perhaps matches TRBD2 (6 bases). The CDR3 runs 15 residues. Germline CDR1 is SGDLS and CDR2 is YYNGEE. The V and J ends lost 9 bases and 4 bases respectively, with 21 bases between them. CDR3 nucleotide sequence: TGTGCCACCACGCGCGGCGGGACCCCCGCAGATACGCAGTATTTT. Translating it yields CATTRGGTPADTQYF.

This rearrangement joins TRBV11-2 to TRBJ2-3; 9 bases map to TRBD2. V dropped 3 bases and J dropped 1; count of bases not matched to a gene: 5. Germline CDR1 is SGHAT and CDR2 is FQNNGV. This CDR3 contains 16 residues. CDR3 amino acids: CASSLGKRGGTDTQYF. In DNA form, the CDR3 reads TGTGCCAGCAGCTTGGGGAAGCGGGGGGGCACAGATACGCAGTATTTT. Full variable domain (remainder filled in from reference TRBV11-2 and TRBJ2-3): EAGVAQSPRYKIIEKRQSVAFWCNPISGHATLYWYQQILGQGPKLLIQFQNNGVVDDSQLPKDRFSAERLKGVDSTLKIQPAKLEDSAVYLCASSLGKRGGTDTQYFGPGTRLTVL.

The rearrangement joins TRBV2 to TRBJ2-3; 7 bases match TRBD1. CDR1 and CDR2 (germline): SNHLY, FYNNEI. J was trimmed by 1 base and V by 4 bases; bases with no gene match: 2. This CDR3 has 14 residues. The CDR3 DNA reads TGTGCCAGCAGTGCAGACAGGGGCACAGATACGCAGTATTTT. It codes for CASSADRGTDTQYF.

The CDR3 DNA sequence: TGTGCCAGCAGCTTGGGCGAACAGGGGGGTGGCTACACCTTC. Its translation is CASSLGEQGGGYTF. The rearrangement links TRBV11-2 to TRBJ1-2; 8 positions match TRBD1. CDR1 SGHAT and CDR2 FQNNGV come from the germline V gene. V lost 3 bases, J lost 7 bases, and 7 bases stayed unmatched. There are 14 residues in the CDR3.

A single count supports this clone. The rearrangement links TRBV28 to TRBJ1-2, with TRBD1 identical over 7 bases. Germline CDR1 reads MDHEN; CDR2 reads SYDVKM. V shed 2 bases and J 4 bases; nucleotides not matched to a gene: 16. CDR3 length: 18 amino acids. CDR3 in amino acids: CASSLRGTVLKGGYGYTF. For the CDR3, the DNA is TGTGCCAGCAGTTTAAGGGGGACAGTTCTAAAGGGGGGCTATGGCTACACCTTC.

The V gene is TRBV11-2, the J gene TRBJ2-2, with a possible D match to TRBD2 (6 bases). V was shortened by 0 bases and J by 6 bases, with 11 bases between the two germline ends. CDR3 size: 15 residues. Germline CDR1 reads SGHAT; CDR2 reads FQNNGV. The CDR3 here is CASSLDLTSSGELFF. CDR3 coding DNA: TGTGCCAGCAGCTTAGATCTCACTAGCTCCGGGGAGCTGTTTTTT.

This clone appeared a few times. The chain carries TRBV5-1 and TRBJ1-1; 7 nucleotides align to TRBD1. After removal of 0 bases from V and 5 bases from J, the junction contained 4 bases not matched to a gene. CDR1 is SGHRS and CDR2 is YFSETQ in the germline V gene. The CDR3 contains 14 residues. The CDR3 loop is CASSLGDRQTEAFF. Written as DNA, the CDR3 is TGCGCCAGCAGCTTGGGGGACAGACAGACTGAAGCTTTCTTT.

The V call is TRBV10-3, the J call TRBJ2-7, with 8 bases aligning to TRBD2. CDR1 ENHRY and CDR2 SYGVKD come from the germline V gene. The CDR3 loop spans 15 amino acids. V was clipped by 2 bases and J by 4 bases; unmatched bases: 7. CDR3 region: CAISEPAGTRYEQYF. In DNA form, the CDR3 reads TGTGCCATCAGTGAGCCGGCCGGGACTAGGTACGAGCAGTACTTC.

The chain employs TRBV7-2 and TRBJ2-7, with 11 bases lining up with TRBD1. Unmatched junction bases numbered 4, after V lost 4 bases and J lost 5 bases. The length of the CDR3 is 14 residues. The V gene's germline CDR1 is SGHTA and CDR2 FQGNSA. CDR3 protein: CASSWTGGRNEQYF. The DNA for the CDR3 is TGTGCCAGCAGCTGGACAGGGGGCAGGAACGAGCAGTACTTC.

V gene TRBV6-5 combines with J gene TRBJ1-1; TRBD1 agrees at 9 bases. V trimming: 6 bases; J trimming: 1 base; junction bases outside the gene matches: 3. Germline V CDR1 and CDR2: MNHEY, SVGAGI. This CDR3 has 14 residues. CDR3 region: CASSLTGGNTEAFF. The CDR3 nucleotides read TGTGCCAGCAGCCTGACAGGGGGGAACACTGAAGCTTTCTTT.

The CDR3 DNA reads TGCAGTGCTCAGACCCCCGGGGATCAGTACTTC. Amino acid sequence: CSAQTPGDQYF. The chain is built from TRBV20-1 and TRBJ2-7; the D gene is possibly TRBD2 (5 bases). The length of the CDR3 is 11 residues. Germline V gene data show CDR1 as DFQATT and CDR2 as SNEGSKA (reference sequence). V shed 5 bases and J shed 10 bases, with 15 bases lying between them.

In its sample, this clone was seen once. The chain carries TRBV25-1 and TRBJ1-2; D gene unclear. V was cut by 5 bases and J by 3 bases, with 13 bases left in between. Germline V gene sequence: CDR1 MGHDK, CDR2 SYGVNS. The CDR3 runs 14 residues. The CDR3 loop reads CASSRLAGDYGYTF. CDR3 nucleotide sequence: TGTGCCAGCAGTCGCCTGGCGGGAGACTATGGCTACACCTTC.

This rearrangement joins TRBV9 to TRBJ1-6, with D possibly being TRBD1 (5 bases). The V gene lost 3 bases and the J gene lost 7 bases, with 17 bases spanning the gap. Germline values: CDR1 SGDLS, CDR2 YYNGEE. This CDR3 contains 16 residues. The chain's CDR3 is CASSDPEGIVNSPLHF. CDR3 coding DNA: TGTGCCAGCAGCGATCCGGAGGGGATAGTAAATTCACCCCTCCACTTT.

J is TRBJ2-5 and V is TRBV9; 9 bases are a match to TRBD2. V was clipped by 0 bases and J by 2 bases; unmatched bases: 8. The germline V gene has CDR1 SGDLS and CDR2 YYNGEE. CDR3 length: 17 amino acids. CDR3 protein: CASSVVGSSGAQETQYF. The CDR3 region has the DNA TGTGCCAGCAGCGTAGTTGGGTCTAGCGGGGCACAAGAGACCCAGTACTTC. Full variable domain (remainder filled in from reference TRBV9 and TRBJ2-5): DSGVTQTPKHLITATGQRVTLRCSPRSGDLSVYWYQQSLDQGLQFLIQYYNGEERAKGNILERFSAQQFPDLHSELNLSSLELGDSALYFCASSVVGSSGAQETQYFGPGTRLLVL.

Only one count was recorded for this clone. The sample carries other DNA sequences with the same CDR3. The chain has TRBV6-5 and TRBJ1-1; D not certain. CDR3 length: 12 amino acids. V lost 5 bases and J lost 0, with 4 bases in between. The germline V gene encodes CDR1 MNHEY and CDR2 SVGAGI. CDR3 in amino acids: CASSTMNTEAFF. CDR3 sequence (DNA): TGTGCCAGCAGTACAATGAACACTGAAGCTTTCTTT.

The J gene is TRBJ1-2, the V gene TRBV2; D is possibly TRBD1 (5 bases). Germline lookup yields CDR1 SNHLY and CDR2 FYNNEI. CDR3 size: 10 residues. Trimming took off 8 bases at V and 11 bases at J, with 12 bases between the two ends. The CDR3 loop is CASQDTEYTF. DNA for the CDR3: TGTGCCAGCCAGGACACGGAGTACACCTTC.

This chain connects TRBV9 to TRBJ2-1; 9 nucleotides align to TRBD1. Germline V gene lookup returns CDR1 SGDLS and CDR2 YYNGEE. The CDR3 runs 15 residues. V was clipped by 3 bases and J by 4 bases; unmatched bases: 5. This CDR3 is CASSAQTGGYNEQFF. CDR3 nucleotides: TGTGCCAGCAGCGCCCAGACAGGGGGTTACAATGAGCAGTTCTTC.

The CDR3 here is CASSPAGGTEAFF. As DNA, the CDR3 is TGTGCCAGCAGCCCTGCGGGGGGCACTGAAGCTTTCTTT. The chain recombines TRBV7-9 with TRBJ1-1, with D tentatively TRBD1 (5 bases). This CDR3 spans 13 amino acids. V was cut by 5 bases and J by 4 bases, with 11 bases left in between. Germline V gene lookup returns CDR1 SEHNR and CDR2 FQNEAQ (reference sequence). The full variable domain, in which reference TRBV7-9 and TRBJ1-1 provide the parts outside the CDR3, is DTGVSQNPRHKITKRGQNVTFRCDPISEHNRLYWYRQTLGQGPEFLTYFQNEAQLEKSRLLSDRFSAERPKGSFSTLEIQRTEQGDSAMYLCASSPAGGTEAFFGQGTRLTVV.

The chain is built from TRBV4-2 and TRBJ2-5; TRBD2 might be the D (7 bases). Trimming left V 0 bases short and J 4 bases short, with 15 bases between. CDR1 and CDR2 from the germline V gene are LGHNA and YNFKEQ. The CDR3 consists of 16 residues. The CDR3 loop reads CASSQDPIRGAETQYF. CDR3 sequence (DNA): TGTGCCAGCAGCCAAGATCCCATCCGGGGGGCAGAGACCCAGTACTTC.

The chain recombines TRBV7-2 with TRBJ2-7, with D hard to call. Trimming cost V 1 base and J 2 bases, with 6 bases left between them. Germline CDR1 is SGHTA and CDR2 is FQGNSA. The CDR3 is made up of 13 amino acids. This CDR3 is CASSLVPTYEQYF. CDR3 DNA sequence: TGTGCCAGCAGCTTAGTCCCCACCTACGAGCAGTACTTC.

V gene TRBV2 combines with J gene TRBJ2-3; 8 bases match TRBD2. With V trimmed by 1 base and J by 1 base, 4 bases remained unmatched. The germline gives CDR1 SNHLY, CDR2 FYNNEI. The CDR3 has 16 residues. The CDR3 nucleotides are TGTGCCAGCAGTGAAGGACCAGCGGGGGGCACAGATACGCAGTATTTT. It is translated as CASSEGPAGGTDTQYF.

The CDR3 is CASSQAPSGFYNEQFF. Here the CDR3 DNA reads TGTGCCAGCAGCCAAGCCCCTTCGGGGTTCTACAATGAGCAGTTCTTC. This sequence joins TRBV3-1 (or the pseudogene TRBV3-2) and TRBJ2-1; tentatively, D is TRBD2 (5 bases). The V end lost 1 base, the J end lost 3 bases, and 13 bases lay between the germline ends. Germline V gives CDR1 LGHDT, CDR2 YNNKEL (reference sequence). CDR3 length: 16 amino acids.

This sequence joins TRBV7-2 and TRBJ2-4; the D is unclear. This CDR3 spans 13 amino acids. Per the germline V gene, CDR1 is SGHTA and CDR2 is FQGNSA. With 1 base removed from V and 9 bases from J, the gap between germline ends came to 10 bases. For the CDR3, the DNA is TGTGCCAGCAGCTTAGAGGCCCCAGGCATTCAGTACTTC. Translation gives CASSLEAPGIQYF.

The sample holds one count of this clone. This chain joins TRBV6-5 and TRBJ1-1; 7 positions match TRBD1. The junction had 13 bases not matched to a gene; V was cut back by 7 bases and J by 8 bases. Germline CDR1 is MNHEY and CDR2 is SVGAGI. The CDR3 extends over 14 amino acids. The CDR3 DNA sequence: TGTGCCAGCACCCAAGACAGGGTGACGCAGGAAGCTTTCTTT. Amino acids: CASTQDRVTQEAFF.

J is TRBJ2-1 and V is TRBV21-1; the table's TRBD2 call for D was not verified on the DNA. TRBV21-1 is shown as a pseudogene. The CDR3 length is 15 residues. The CDR3 spells CARETSGGWYNEQFF. The CDR3 DNA reads TGTGCCAGGGAGACTAGCGGGGGCTGGTACAATGAGCAGTTCTTC.

The chain employs TRBV12-3 or TRBV12-4 and TRBJ1-5; no reliable D call. V dropped 4 bases and J dropped 4 bases, with 8 bases sitting between them. The CDR3 sequence is 13 residues long. CDR3 loop: CASSYSGNQPQHF. CDR3 coding DNA: TGTGCCAGCAGTTATTCGGGGAATCAGCCCCAGCATTTT.

The rearrangement links TRBV30 to TRBJ1-1; possible D gene TRBD1, 5 bases. CDR1 is GTSNPN, CDR2 SVGIG, per germline (reference sequence). The germline V and J ends were trimmed by 2 bases and 11 bases, with 18 bases remaining between them. This CDR3 has 13 amino acids. The CDR3: CAWSPTSGLKAFF. In DNA, the CDR3 is TGTGCCTGGAGTCCGACATCAGGGTTAAAGGCTTTCTTT. Variable domain in full (rest from reference TRBV30 and TRBJ1-1): SQTIHQWPATLVQPVGSPLSLECTVEGTSNPNLYWYRQAAGRGLQLLFYSVGIGQISSEVPQNLSASRPQDRQFILSSKKLLLSDSGFYLCAWSPTSGLKAFFGQGTRLTVV.